The T cell receptor (beta chain) under discussion was sequenced for a study of identical twins. Study-level results: Zero-insertion analyses were open to partial confounding by invariant MAIT and iNKT cells.

CDR1 is SGHTA, CDR2 FQGTGA, per germline. Unmatched junction bases numbered 19, after V lost 8 bases and J lost 6 bases. The CDR3 is 16 residues long. Comment on this clonotype: The antigen is undetermined.

Template switching introduced a universal primer site, and the cDNA bore unique molecular identifiers. TCRdb reanalysed the 5' RACE reads using MiXCR and keeps one entry per CDR3 protein. The sample gives approximately 350,000 distinct CDR3 sequences, 9% to 15% of which show up once; approximately 7.6% is in the top ten. These same data were also listed under a study on yellow fever vaccine responses in identical twins.

This TCR was sampled from a woman aged 18-35 years in good health. Sequences were obtained from CD8+ T cells sorted from blood. V usage is TRBV7-3 and J usage is TRBJ2-7, with 7 bases fitting TRBD2. CDR3 region: CASRWVLKRERREQYF. In DNA form, the CDR3 reads TGTGCCAGCCGGTGGGTTTTAAAGCGGGAAAGACGCGAGCAGTACTTC.